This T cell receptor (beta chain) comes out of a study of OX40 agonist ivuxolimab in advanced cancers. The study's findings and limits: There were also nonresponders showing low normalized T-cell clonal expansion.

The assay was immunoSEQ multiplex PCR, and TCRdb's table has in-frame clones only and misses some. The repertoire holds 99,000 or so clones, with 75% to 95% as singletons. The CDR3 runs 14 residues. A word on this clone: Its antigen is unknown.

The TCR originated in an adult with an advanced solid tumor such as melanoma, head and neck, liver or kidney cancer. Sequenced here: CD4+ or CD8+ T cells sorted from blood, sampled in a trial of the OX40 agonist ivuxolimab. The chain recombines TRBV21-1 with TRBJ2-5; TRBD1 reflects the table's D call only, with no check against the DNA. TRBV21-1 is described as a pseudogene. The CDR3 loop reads CASSKGTGDETQYF. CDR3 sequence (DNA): TGTGCCAGCAGCAAAGGGACAGGGGACGAGACCCAGTACTTC.